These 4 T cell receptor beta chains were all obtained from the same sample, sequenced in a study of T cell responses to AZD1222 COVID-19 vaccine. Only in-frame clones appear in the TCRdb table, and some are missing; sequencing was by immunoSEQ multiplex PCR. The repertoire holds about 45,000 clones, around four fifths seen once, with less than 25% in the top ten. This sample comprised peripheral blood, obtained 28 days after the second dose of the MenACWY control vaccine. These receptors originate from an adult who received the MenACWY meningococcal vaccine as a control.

CDR3 nucleotide sequence: TGCAGCGTACCCCTTAGTCTGCTAGCGGGAGGGGGAAATGAGCAGTTCTTC. This gives the protein CSVPLSLLAGGGNEQFF. This chain links TRBV29-1 with TRBJ2-1; the match to TRBD2 covers 12 bases. Germline CDR1 reads SQVTM; CDR2 reads ANQGSEA. This CDR3 spans 17 amino acids. Unmatched junction bases numbered 16, after V lost 6 bases and J lost 7 bases.

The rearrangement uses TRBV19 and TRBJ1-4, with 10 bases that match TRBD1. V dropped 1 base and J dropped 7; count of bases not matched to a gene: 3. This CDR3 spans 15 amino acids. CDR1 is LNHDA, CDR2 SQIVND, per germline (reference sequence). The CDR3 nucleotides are TGTGCCAGTAGTATAGGGGGACAGGGGAGTGAAAAACTGTTTTTT. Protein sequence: CASSIGGQGSEKLFF.

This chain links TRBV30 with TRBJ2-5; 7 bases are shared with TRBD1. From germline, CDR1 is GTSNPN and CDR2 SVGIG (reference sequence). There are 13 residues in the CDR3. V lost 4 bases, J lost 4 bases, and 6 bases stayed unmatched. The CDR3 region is CAWTETGLETQYF. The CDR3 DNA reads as TGTGCCTGGACTGAGACAGGGTTAGAGACCCAGTACTTC.

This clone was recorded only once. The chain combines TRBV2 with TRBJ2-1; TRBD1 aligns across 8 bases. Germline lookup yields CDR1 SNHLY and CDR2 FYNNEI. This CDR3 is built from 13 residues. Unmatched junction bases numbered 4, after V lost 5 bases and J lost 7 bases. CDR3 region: CASSWDRLNEQFF. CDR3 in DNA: TGTGCCAGCAGTTGGGACAGGTTAAATGAGCAGTTCTTC.